The clone carrying this T cell receptor (beta chain) was counted many times. The antigen is undetermined. This sample was included in a study of T cells in Graves' hyperthyroidism and ophthalmopathy. Overall study: Peripheral blood was acquired at first diagnosis, ahead of any therapy whatsoever.

The CDR3 totals 14 residues. V shed 8 bases and J 0 bases; nucleotides not matched to a gene: 8. Germline values: CDR1 SQVTM, CDR2 ANQGSEA. Study-wide results and caveats: Blood samples included most of the expanded thyroid clonotypes exceeding 0.001.

Amplified TCR beta CDR3 regions derived from RNA transcripts. First-round RT-PCR targeting the TCR CDR3 was performed with the HTBI primer set. TCRdb called the multiplex PCR reads again in MiXCR, with one record for every CDR3 protein. The sample holds hundreds of thousands of distinct CDR3 sequences; 38% are singletons and the top ten take 8% to 9%. In making diagnoses, clinical symptoms, serum thyroxine and TRAb, thyroid ultrasound and orbital computed tomography were all used. Sequences were obtained from blood. This chain uses TRBV29-1 with TRBJ2-5; 8 positions match TRBD2. The receptor's source is a man between 18 and 35 years old with Graves' hyperthyroidism. CDR3 loop: CSTQGGGHQETQYF. In DNA, the CDR3 is TGCAGCACCCAGGGCGGGGGGCACCAAGAGACCCAGTACTTC.